This T cell receptor (beta chain) was captured in a study of monozygotic twins with inflammatory bowel disease. Researchers used around 3,400 ng of total RNA for each TCR library. TCRdb reprocessed the 5' RACE reads, with one entry per CDR3 protein and no DNA. Its table lists some 400,000 distinct CDR3 sequences. CDR1 and CDR2 from the germline V gene are SGHTA and FQGNSA. CDR3 length equals 15 residues. Whole-blood RNA isolation (total RNA) proceeded without T cell sorting. The clonotype comes from a human donor with ulcerative colitis or Crohn's disease, or a healthy co-twin of an affected twin (not recorded which). This chain links TRBV7-2 with TRBJ2-1; the TRBD1 assignment by TCRdb is unverifiable without DNA. The sample comprised blood. The CDR3 sequence: CASSPGGPGSNEQFF.